The T cell receptor beta chain described here comes from a study of T cell responses to AZD1222 COVID-19 vaccine. The CDR3 runs 14 residues. Germline V gene sequence: CDR1 LGHNA, CDR2 YNFKEQ. With 5 bases clipped from V and 6 bases from J, the junction kept 9 bases outside the gene matches. Overall study findings and caveats: Just a handful of AZD1222 recipients were seropositive at baseline. Most donors were white British and more were female, and clonal diversity was possibly underestimated. The CD4 TCRs associated with vaccination extended across spike and predominated at 160-218 and 743-854.

As concerns this clone: The antigen remains undetermined.

Only in-frame clones appear in the TCRdb table, and some are missing; sequencing was by immunoSEQ multiplex PCR. The profile covers about 130,000 clones, with roughly 85% appearing a single time and about 4.3% taken by the ten largest. The receptor comes from an adult who received the AZD1222 COVID-19 vaccine. This material consisted of peripheral blood, taken 28 days after the second AZD1222 dose. This rearrangement joins TRBV4-2 to TRBJ2-7; 8 bases fit TRBD1. Here the CDR3 reads CASSADRGDSEQYF. In DNA, the CDR3 is TGTGCCAGCAGCGCCGACAGGGGTGATTCCGAGCAGTACTTC.